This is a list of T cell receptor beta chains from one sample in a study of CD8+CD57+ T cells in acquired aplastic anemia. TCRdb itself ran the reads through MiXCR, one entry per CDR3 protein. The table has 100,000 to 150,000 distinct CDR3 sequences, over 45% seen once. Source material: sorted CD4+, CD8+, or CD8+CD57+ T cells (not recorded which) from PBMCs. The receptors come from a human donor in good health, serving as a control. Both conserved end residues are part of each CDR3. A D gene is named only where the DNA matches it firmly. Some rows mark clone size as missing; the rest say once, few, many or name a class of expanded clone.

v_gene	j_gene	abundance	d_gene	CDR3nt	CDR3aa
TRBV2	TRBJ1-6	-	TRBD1	TGTGCCAGCAGTCGCCCGGGACAGGCGGGAAGGTCACCCCTCCACTTT	CASSRPGQAGRSPLHF
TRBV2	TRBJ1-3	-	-	TGTGCCAGCAGTGAAGCGCTAAACACCATATATTTT	CASSEALNTIYF
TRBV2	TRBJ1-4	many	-	TGTGCCAGCAGTGTAGAGGCAACTAATGAAAAACTGTTTTTT	CASSVEATNEKLFF
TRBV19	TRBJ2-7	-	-	TGTGCCAGTAGTAGGGGGGACTACGAGCAGTACTTC	CASSRGDYEQYF
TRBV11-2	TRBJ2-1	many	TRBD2	TGTGCCAGCAGCTCTCTTAGCGGGGCCCTCTACAATGAGCAGTTCTTC	CASSSLSGALYNEQFF
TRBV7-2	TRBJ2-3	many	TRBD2	TGTGCCAGCAGCTTCCAGCGGGGGGGCGGGTATTTT	CASSFQRGGGYF
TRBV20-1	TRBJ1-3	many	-	TGCAGTGCTAGAGACCAGAACTCTGGAAACACCATATATTTT	CSARDQNSGNTIYF
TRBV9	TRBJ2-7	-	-	TGTGCCAGCAGCGTGGGGACCTCCTCTACCTACGAGCAGTACTTC	CASSVGTSSTYEQYF
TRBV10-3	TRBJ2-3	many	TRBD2	TGTGCCATCAGGGAGCGGGGGGGAATCACAGATACGCAGTATTTT	CAIRERGGITDTQYF
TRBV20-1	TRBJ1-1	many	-	TGCAGTGCTAGACCCCCCACAGGGAACACTGAAGCTTTCTTT	CSARPPTGNTEAFF
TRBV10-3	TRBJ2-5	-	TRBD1	TGTGCCATCAGAAAAACAGGGGACCAAGAGACCCAGTACTTC	CAIRKTGDQETQYF
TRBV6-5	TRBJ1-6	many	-	TGTGCCAGCAGTTACGGTTCGGGAAACTATAATTCACCCCTCCACTTT	CASSYGSGNYNSPLHF
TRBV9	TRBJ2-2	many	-	TGTGCCAGCAGCGTAGATCGGGGGACCGGACGGGGGGAGCTGTTTTTT	CASSVDRGTGRGELFF
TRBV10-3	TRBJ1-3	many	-	TGTGCCATCGGACAGTTTGACTCTGGAAACACCATATATTTT	CAIGQFDSGNTIYF
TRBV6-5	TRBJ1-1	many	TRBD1	TGTGCCAGCAGTACAGACAGGGGAAGGGTCGGAAACACTGAAGCTTTCTTT	CASSTDRGRVGNTEAFF
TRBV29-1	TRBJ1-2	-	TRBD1	TGCAGCGCTCAGACAGGGGTGAATGGCTACACCTTC	CSAQTGVNGYTF
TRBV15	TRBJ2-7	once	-	TGTGCCACCAGCAGAGGCGACAGTACCTACGAGCAGTACTTC	CATSRGDSTYEQYF
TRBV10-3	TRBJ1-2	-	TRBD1	TGTGCCATCAGCCAGACAGGGGACTGGGGCTACACCTTC	CAISQTGDWGYTF
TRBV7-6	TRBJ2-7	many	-	TGTGCCAGCAGCTTAGAACAGGTCTCCTACGAGCAGTACTTC	CASSLEQVSYEQYF
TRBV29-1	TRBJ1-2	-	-	TGCAGCGTTGAACGGGGTTGGGCAGGGGAGGGCTACACCTTC	CSVERGWAGEGYTF
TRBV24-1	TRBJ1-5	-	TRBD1	TGTGCCACCAGTGGACAGGGGGCAGGTCAGCCCCAGCATTTT	CATSGQGAGQPQHF
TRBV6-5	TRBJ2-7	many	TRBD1	TGTGCCAGCAGTTATCGAGGGGGCCCCTCCTACGAGCAGTACTTC	CASSYRGGPSYEQYF
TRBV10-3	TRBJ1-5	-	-	TGTGCCATCAGGGAGACAAGGAATAGCAATCAGCCCCAGCATTTT	CAIRETRNSNQPQHF
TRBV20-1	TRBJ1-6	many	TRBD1	TGCAGTGCTACAGCTCGAGGGGACAGTTATAATTCACCCCTCCACTTT	CSATARGDSYNSPLHF
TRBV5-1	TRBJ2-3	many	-	TGCGCCTGTACTAGATCCCTTAGCACAGATACGCAGTATTTT	CACTRSLSTDTQYF
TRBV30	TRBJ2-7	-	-	TGTGCCTGGAGTGAGAGGAACGAGCAGTACTTC	CAWSERNEQYF
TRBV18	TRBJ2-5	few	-	TGTGCCAGCTCACCGACATTTACGACAGGAGGGGAGACCCAGTACTTC	CASSPTFTTGGETQYF
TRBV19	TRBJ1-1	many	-	TGTGCCAGTAGTATTCTTTCGGGGACGACTGAAGCTTTCTTT	CASSILSGTTEAFF
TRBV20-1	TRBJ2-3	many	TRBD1	TGCAGTGCTGACTGGACAGGGAGGTCAGATACGCGGTATTTT	CSADWTGRSDTRYF
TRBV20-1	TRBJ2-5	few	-	TGCAGTGCCTCCCGGCGAGGGTTGAGAGAGACCCAGTACTTT	CSASRRGLRETQYF
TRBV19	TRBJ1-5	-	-	TGTGCCAGTAGTCAAGGGGGAACGAGCAATCAGCCCCAGCATTTT	CASSQGGTSNQPQHF
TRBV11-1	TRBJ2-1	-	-	TGTGCCAGCAGCTGGGGCAGGGGCCTAGATGAGCAGTTCTTC	CASSWGRGLDEQFF
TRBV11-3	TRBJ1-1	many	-	TGTGCCAGCAGCCTCCGGTGGGCTGAAGCTTTCTTT	CASSLRWAEAFF
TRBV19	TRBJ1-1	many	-	TGTGCCAGTCGATACGACAGGAACACTGAAGCTTTCTTT	CASRYDRNTEAFF
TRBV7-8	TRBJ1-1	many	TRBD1	TGTGCCAGCAGCGTAGACAGGGCTAGTGGGACTGAAGCTTTCTTT	CASSVDRASGTEAFF
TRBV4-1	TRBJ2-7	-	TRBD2	TGCGCCAGCAGCCAAGAGCTAGCGGAAACCTACGAGCAGTACTTC	CASSQELAETYEQYF
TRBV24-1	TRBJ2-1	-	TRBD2	TGTGCCACCAGTGCTAGCCTAGCGGGGCACAATGAGCAGTTCTTC	CATSASLAGHNEQFF
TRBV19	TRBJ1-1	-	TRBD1	TGTGCCAGTAGCTGGACAGGGGGCACTGAAGCTTTCTTT	CASSWTGGTEAFF
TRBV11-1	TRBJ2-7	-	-	TGTGCCAGCAGCGTTAAGCCGACAGGCACCGGATACGAGCAGTACTTC	CASSVKPTGTGYEQYF
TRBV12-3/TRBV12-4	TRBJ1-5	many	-	TGTGCCAGCAGTTTAGGGCGGGGGTCGAGTCAGCCCCAGCATTTT	CASSLGRGSSQPQHF
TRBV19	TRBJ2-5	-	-	TGTGCCAGTAGTGCTGGATCTCGGGGTCAGCCCCAGTACTTC	CASSAGSRGQPQYF
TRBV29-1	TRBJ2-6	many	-	TGCAGCGTTGATCTGGCAGGGAGCTCTGGGGCCAACGTCCTGACTTTC	CSVDLAGSSGANVLTF
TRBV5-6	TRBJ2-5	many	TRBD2	TGTGCCAGCAGCTTGCGGACTAGCGGGGGGTGGGGAGAGACCCAGTACTTC	CASSLRTSGGWGETQYF
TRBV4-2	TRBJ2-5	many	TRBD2	TGTGCCAGCAGCCAAGATCGGCGGGGGGGCCTCGGCGAGACCCAGTACTTC	CASSQDRRGGLGETQYF
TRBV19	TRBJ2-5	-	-	TGTGCCAGTAGTCGCTCAGCCCTTGATAGGGAGACCCAGTACTTC	CASSRSALDRETQYF
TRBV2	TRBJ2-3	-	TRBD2	TGTGCCAGCAGGGTCAGCGGGGGGCTTGGGGATACGCAGTATTTT	CASRVSGGLGDTQYF
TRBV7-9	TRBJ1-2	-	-	TGTGCCAGCAGCTTAGGGGTGGGTAACTATGGCTACACCTTC	CASSLGVGNYGYTF
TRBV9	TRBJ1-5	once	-	TGTGCCAGCAGTTCGGAGGGTTCTCAGCCCCAGCATTTT	CASSSEGSQPQHF
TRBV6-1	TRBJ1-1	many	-	TGTGCCATTGGGGCAGGTCAGAACACTGAAGCTTTCTTT	CAIGAGQNTEAFF